These 17 T cell receptor beta chains were sequenced from one sample in a study of shared clonotypes between healthy human individuals (dated by TCRdb to 2019 to 2021). The library was produced with the immunoSEQ multiplex PCR assay. Drawn from immuneACCESS, this table holds only the in-frame rearrangements with V and J called that TCRdb kept. Clones are partly lost; checked studies trace under half to an unresolved V gene and leave the rest unexplained. Across this sample there are about 1 million clones, with 65% to 75% seen only once. The ten biggest clones cover approximately 1.5% of the sample. The sequencing input was memory CD4+ T cells sorted from blood. Per the publication, the cell subset or site label means: CD45RA-negative fraction. The receptors were sampled from a man between 18 and 35 years old in good health.

The gene calls are TRBV19 and TRBJ1-2, with a tentative D call TRBD1 (6 bases). Trimming stripped 8 bases from V and 0 bases from J, with 16 bases between. The germline CDR1 and CDR2 sequences are LNHDA and SQIVND (reference sequence). The CDR3 covers 15 residues. Here the CDR3 DNA reads TGTGCCAGTTCACCCGGGGGCATAACTAACTATGGCTACACCTTC. Its protein product is CASSPGGITNYGYTF.

The rearrangement joins TRBV5-1 to TRBJ2-3; a weak D match, TRBD2 (6 bases). The ends were cut back, 4 bases at V and 0 bases at J, with 12 bases in the middle. The germline V gene has CDR1 SGHRS and CDR2 YFSETQ. This CDR3 is built from 15 residues. The DNA of the CDR3 is TGCGCCAGCAGCCGGGGGAGTTGGAGCACAGATACGCAGTATTTT. Translating gives CASSRGSWSTDTQYF.

This chain uses TRBV15 with TRBJ2-7, with 7 positions matching TRBD2. J lost 1 base, V lost 0 bases, and 6 bases had no gene match. CDR3 length: 16 residues. Germline V lookup: CDR1 LNHNV, CDR2 YYDKDF (reference sequence). DNA for the CDR3: TGTGCCACCAGCAGAGATAGAGCTAGCGGTTCCTACGAGCAGTACTTC. Its protein is CATSRDRASGSYEQYF.

The rearrangement links TRBV7-6 to TRBJ2-5, with TRBD1 identical over 9 bases. CDR1 and CDR2 from the germline V gene are SGHVS and FNYEAQ. J gave up 2 bases and V 4 bases, and 8 bases lay outside the gene matches. There are 16 residues in the CDR3. CDR3 in amino acids: CASSSPQGAQQETQYF. In nucleotides, the CDR3 is TGTGCCAGCAGCTCACCACAGGGGGCGCAGCAAGAGACCCAGTACTTC.

The chain uses TRBV19 and TRBJ1-2; D is ambiguous. The CDR3 covers 15 residues. CDR1 LNHDA and CDR2 SQIVND come from the germline V gene (reference sequence). Deletions cut 5 bases from V and 7 bases from J, with 20 bases between. The chain's CDR3 is CASSSPGAGKAGYTF. The CDR3 DNA reads TGTGCCAGTAGTTCTCCCGGCGCGGGGAAGGCTGGCTACACCTTC. The complete variable domain, with remaining parts taken from reference TRBV19 and TRBJ1-2, reads DGGITQSPKYLFRKEGQNVTLSCEQNLNHDAMYWYRQDPGQGLRLIYYSQIVNDFQKGDIAEGYSVSREKKESFPLTVTSAQKNPTAFYLCASSSPGAGKAGYTFGSGTRLTVV.

Only a few counts were recorded for this clone. J is TRBJ1-1 and V is TRBV27, with TRBD1 matching 11 bases. The CDR3 extends over 15 amino acids. Looked up from germline, CDR1 is MNHEY and CDR2 is SMNVEV (reference sequence). V gave up 0 bases and J gave up 5 bases; unmatched junction bases: 2. The CDR3 loop is CASSLSDRGRTEAFF. The CDR3, as DNA: TGTGCCAGCAGTTTATCGGACAGGGGGCGAACTGAAGCTTTCTTT.

The gene calls are TRBV7-8 and TRBJ2-1, with D perhaps matching TRBD1 (5 bases). Germline CDR1 SGHVS, CDR2 FQNEAQ. The ends were cut back, 5 bases at V and 7 bases at J, with 12 bases in the middle. This CDR3 comprises 13 residues. CDR3 sequence (DNA): TGTGCCAGCAGCCAAGGGGCGGTGAATGAGCAGTTCTTC. Translated: CASSQGAVNEQFF.

The chain has TRBV18 and TRBJ2-1; 8 nucleotides agree with TRBD1. CDR1 is KGHSH and CDR2 is LQKENI in the germline V gene. The CDR3 loop spans 16 amino acids. J was trimmed by 0 bases and V by 6 bases; bases with no gene match: 7. The CDR3 bases are TGTGCCAGCTCTCTTTTTACAGGGGGCTCCTACAATGAGCAGTTCTTC. This translates into CASSLFTGGSYNEQFF. Full variable domain (rest looked up from reference TRBV18 and TRBJ2-1): NAGVMQNPRHLVRRRGQEARLRCSPMKGHSHVYWYRQLPEEGLKFMVYLQKENIIDESGMPKERFSAEFPKEGPSILRIQQVVRGDSAAYFCASSLFTGGSYNEQFFGPGTRLTVL.

The rearrangement links TRBV5-1 to TRBJ2-2, with 8 bases identical to TRBD2. Germline loops: CDR1 SGHRS, CDR2 YFSETQ. After removal of 3 bases from V and 6 bases from J, the junction contained 7 bases not matched to a gene. This CDR3 comprises 15 residues. The CDR3 sequence is CASSSGLASAGELFF. As DNA, the CDR3 is TGCGCCAGCAGCTCCGGACTAGCTTCCGCCGGGGAGCTGTTTTTT.

The chain employs TRBV7-2 and TRBJ1-2, with D possibly being TRBD1 (5 bases). Germline V lookup: CDR1 SGHTA, CDR2 FQGNSA. Trimming took off 4 bases at V and 8 bases at J, with 20 bases between the two ends. This CDR3 is built from 15 residues. This chain's CDR3 is CASSSGPFLTGGYTF. The CDR3 DNA reads TGTGCCAGCAGCTCAGGGCCTTTCTTGACGGGAGGCTACACCTTC.

This chain uses TRBV28 with TRBJ2-5; 7 positions match TRBD2. CDR3 size: 19 residues. The germline CDR1 and CDR2 sequences are MDHEN and SYDVKM. V lost 3 bases and J lost 4; bases outside the gene matches: 20. The CDR3 DNA reads TGTGCCAGCAGTTTTCCCCTAGCTTTAACGGGGGGATTCGGAGAGACCCAGTACTTC. Protein product: CASSFPLALTGGFGETQYF.

This chain uses TRBV7-2 with TRBJ2-7, with TRBD2 identical over 12 bases. Per germline, CDR1 SGHTA and CDR2 FQGNSA. With V trimmed by 0 bases and J by 0 bases, 9 bases remained unmatched. This CDR3 comprises 19 residues. The CDR3 protein is CASSLAALAGGTFSYEQYF. The DNA of the CDR3 is TGTGCCAGCAGCTTAGCGGCCCTAGCGGGAGGGACCTTCTCCTACGAGCAGTACTTC.

The chain carries TRBV18 and TRBJ2-7; 8 bases are shared with TRBD1. The V and J ends lost 0 bases and 3 bases, in that order; junction bases with no gene match: 4. This CDR3 spans 15 amino acids. From germline, CDR1 is KGHSH and CDR2 LQKENI. The CDR3 DNA follows: TGTGCCAGCTCACCACCGTCAGGGGGCCGCTACGAGCAGTACTTC. Protein: CASSPPSGGRYEQYF.

The V call is TRBV7-2, the J call TRBJ2-3; tentative D call: TRBD2 (6 bases). The CDR3 length is 15 residues. Germline assignment: CDR1 SGHTA and CDR2 FQGNSA. The V and J ends lost 1 base and 3 bases respectively, with 11 bases between them. In nucleotides, the CDR3 is TGTGCCAGCAGCTTAGACGGGAGCTGGACAGATACGCAGTATTTT. The encoded protein is CASSLDGSWTDTQYF.

This clone was counted only a few times. Different DNA sequences within this sample yield the same CDR3. The V and J genes are TRBV6-1 and TRBJ1-3, with D hard to call. Germline V gene sequence: CDR1 MNHNS, CDR2 SASEGT. The CDR3 contains 14 residues. Trimming stripped 1 base from V and 8 bases from J, with 12 bases between. This CDR3 reads CASSEGGKGDTIYF. CDR3 coding DNA: TGTGCCAGCAGTGAAGGAGGGAAGGGAGACACCATATATTTT.

This clone was observed a single time. This chain uses TRBV6-4 with TRBJ2-3, with 7 bases matching TRBD2. Looked up from germline, CDR1 is MRHNA and CDR2 is SNTAGT. V lost 3 bases, J lost 3 bases, and 6 bases stayed unmatched. CDR3 length: 15 amino acids. CDR3 sequence (DNA): TGTGCCAGCAGTGAACGACCCGGGAGGACAGATACGCAGTATTTT. Translating gives CASSERPGRTDTQYF.

V usage is TRBV6-5 and J usage is TRBJ1-1, with 9 bases aligning to TRBD1. The CDR3 sequence is 15 residues long. V lost 8 bases to trimming and J lost 1 base; unmatched junction nucleotides: 8. Germline V lookup: CDR1 MNHEY, CDR2 SVGAGI. CDR3 coding DNA: TGTGCCAGCCGAAAGTCGGACAGGGGGAACACTGAAGCTTTCTTT. Its protein is CASRKSDRGNTEAFF.